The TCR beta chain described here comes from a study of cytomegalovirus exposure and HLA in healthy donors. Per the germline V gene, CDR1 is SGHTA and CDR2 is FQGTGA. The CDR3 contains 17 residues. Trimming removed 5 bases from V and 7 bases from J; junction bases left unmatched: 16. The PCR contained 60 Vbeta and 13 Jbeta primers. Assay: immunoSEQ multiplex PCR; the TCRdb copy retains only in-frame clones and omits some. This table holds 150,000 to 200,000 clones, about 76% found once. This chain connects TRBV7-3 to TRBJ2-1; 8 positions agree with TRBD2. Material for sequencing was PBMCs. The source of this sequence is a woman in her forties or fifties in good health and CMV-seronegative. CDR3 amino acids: CASSPHRGAGERNEQFF. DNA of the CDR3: TGTGCCAGCAGCCCCCATCGGGGAGCGGGAGAGAGGAATGAGCAGTTCTTC. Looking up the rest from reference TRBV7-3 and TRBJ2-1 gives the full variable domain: GAGVSQTPSNKVTEKGKYVELRCDPISGHTALYWYRQSLGQGPEFLIYFQGTGAADDSGLPNDRFFAVRPEGSVSTLKIQRTERGDSAVYLCASSPHRGAGERNEQFFGPGTRLTVL.